Sequencing of this T cell receptor (beta chain) was carried out in a study of immune heterogeneity within non-small cell lung tumors. Study-wide findings and caveats: The study found that local T-cell clonality correlated moderately but significantly with local tumor mutational burden (R approximately 0.37). The study found identical dominant CDR3 beta clonotypes recurring across tumor sites within a patient, alongside site-unique high-frequency clones. Individual patients showed largely nonoverlapping sets of high-frequency T-cell receptor beta clonotypes.

Only a few counts were recorded for this clonotype. Its matching antigen is unknown. V dropped 3 bases and J dropped 0 bases, with 15 bases sitting between them. Germline V CDR1 and CDR2: SGHDT, YYEEEE. The CDR3 extends over 16 amino acids. With around 0.6 ug used per sample, the template was genomic DNA from bulk tumor. Taken during surgery, several biopsies per primary tumor were spaced as far apart as possible within the tumor mass. Before undergoing curative surgery, patients had newly diagnosed non-small cell lung cancer that was untreated. Donors comprised surgical patients with newly diagnosed non-small cell lung cancer, operated on with curative intent. TCR beta CDR3 was amplified by multiplex PCR using 32 V and 13 J primers. TCRdb re-derived calls from the multiplex PCR reads in MiXCR, one entry per CDR3 protein. Counted here are more than 10,000 distinct CDR3 sequences, approximately 20% occurring once; the ten biggest clones make up 4.6%.

This receptor was obtained from a man aged 55 to 69 with non-small cell lung cancer. The rearrangement links TRBV5-6 to TRBJ1-1; the D is unclear. The sequencing sample was made of lung tumor tissue. CDR3 DNA: TGTGCCAGCAGCTCGGGCGCTATCCTCATGAACACTGAAGCTTTCTTT. Encoded protein: CASSSGAILMNTEAFF. The full variable domain, completed using reference TRBV5-6 and TRBJ1-1, is DAGVTQSPTHLIKTRGQQVTLRCSPKSGHDTVSWYQQALGQGPQFIFQYYEEEERQRGNFPDRFSGHQFPNYSSELNVNALLLGDSALYLCASSSGAILMNTEAFFGQGTRLTVV.